Sequencing of this T cell receptor beta chain was carried out in a study of T-cell reconstitution after alpha-beta-depleted transplantation in children. Unique molecular identifiers were incorporated during preparation of the TCRbeta library. TCRdb used MiXCR to reprocess the PCR reads, holding one entry per CDR3 protein. Found here are about 610,000 distinct CDR3 sequences, 20% to 30% of them singletons; the top ten hold 36%. Germline CDR1 reads ENHRY; CDR2 reads SYGVKD. V was trimmed by 0 bases and J by 2 bases, leaving 18 bases between them. The CDR3 contains 18 residues. The sequencing here drew on PBMCs, taken before TCRalphabeta/CD19-depleted stem cell transplant. The V call is TRBV10-3, the J call TRBJ2-3; D gene ambiguous. The origin of this receptor is a boy younger than two with Wiskott-Aldrich syndrome, due to receive a stem cell transplant. The CDR3 nucleotides read TGTGCCATCAGTGAGTCGAAACAAGGAGTGTTGGCCACAGATACGCAGTATTTT. It encodes CAISESKQGVLATDTQYF.